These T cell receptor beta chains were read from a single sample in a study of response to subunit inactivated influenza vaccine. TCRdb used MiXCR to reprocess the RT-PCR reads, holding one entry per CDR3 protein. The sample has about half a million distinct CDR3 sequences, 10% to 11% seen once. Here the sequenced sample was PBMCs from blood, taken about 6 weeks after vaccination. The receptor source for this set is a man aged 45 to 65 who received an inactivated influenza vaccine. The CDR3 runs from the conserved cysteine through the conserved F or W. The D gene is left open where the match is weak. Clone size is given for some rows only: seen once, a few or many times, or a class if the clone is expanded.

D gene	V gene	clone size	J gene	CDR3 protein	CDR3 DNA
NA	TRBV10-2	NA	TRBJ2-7	CASSESNEQYF	TGCGCCAGCAGTGAGTCGAACGAGCAGTACTTC
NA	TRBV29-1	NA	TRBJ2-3	CSGGLSTDTQYF	TGCAGCGGGGGACTGAGCACAGATACGCAGTATTTT
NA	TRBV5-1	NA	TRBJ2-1	CASSWYLVGAGNEQFF	TGCGCCAGCAGCTGGTATCTAGTGGGAGCAGGCAATGAGCAGTTCTTC
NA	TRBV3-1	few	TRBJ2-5	CASSPHRDGSPPHF	TGTGCCAGCAGCCCGCACCGGGACGGATCTCCACCCCACTTC
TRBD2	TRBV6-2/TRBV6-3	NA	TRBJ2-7	CASSSPTSGRAEGDFSSYEQYF	TGTGCCAGCAGTTCTCCCACTAGCGGGAGGGCCGAAGGGGACTTCAGCTCCTACGAGCAGTACTTC
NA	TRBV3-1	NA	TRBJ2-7	CASSLNWGAYEQYF	TGTGCCAGCAGTCTTAATTGGGGGGCCTACGAGCAGTACTTC
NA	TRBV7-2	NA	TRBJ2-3	CASSPRPSTDTQYF	TGTGCCAGCAGCCCCCGACCTAGCACAGATACGCAGTATTTT
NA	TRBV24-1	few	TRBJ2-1	CATSDFSSGRYNEQFF	TGTGCCACCAGTGATTTCTCCAGCGGAAGGTACAATGAGCAGTTCTTC
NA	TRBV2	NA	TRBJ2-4	CASSLPQGAKNIQYF	TGTGCCAGCTCCCTCCCCCAGGGCGCCAAAAACATTCAGTACTTC
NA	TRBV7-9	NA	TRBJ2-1	CASSSFIGYNEQFF	TGTGCCAGCAGCTCATTTATCGGGTACAATGAGCAGTTCTTC
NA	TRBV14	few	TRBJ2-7	CASSQGQVYEQYF	TGTGCCAGCAGCCAAGGACAGGTCTACGAGCAGTACTTC
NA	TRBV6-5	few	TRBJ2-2	CASSYVGAGELFF	TGTGCCAGCAGTTACGTGGGAGCCGGGGAGCTGTTTTTT
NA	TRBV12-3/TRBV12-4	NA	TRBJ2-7	CASSPWRGPPYEQYF	TGTGCCAGCAGCCCCTGGCGGGGGCCACCCTACGAGCAGTACTTC
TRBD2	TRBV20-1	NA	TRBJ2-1	CSARDNLADNEQFF	TGCAGTGCTAGAGATAACCTAGCGGACAATGAGCAGTTCTTC
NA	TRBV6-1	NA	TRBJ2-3	CASSDRGLSTDTQYF	TGTGCCAGCAGTGATCGGGGGCTGAGCACAGATACGCAGTATTTT
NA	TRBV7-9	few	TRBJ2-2	CASSFLGMRHNTGELFF	TGTGCCAGCAGCTTCTTGGGTATGAGGCACAACACCGGGGAGCTGTTTTTT
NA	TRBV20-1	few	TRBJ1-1	CSARDNLNTEAFF	TGCAGTGCTAGAGACAACCTGAACACTGAAGCTTTCTTT
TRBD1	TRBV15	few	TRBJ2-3	CATTRDRDTDTQYF	TGTGCCACCACCAGGGACAGGGACACAGATACGCAGTATTTT